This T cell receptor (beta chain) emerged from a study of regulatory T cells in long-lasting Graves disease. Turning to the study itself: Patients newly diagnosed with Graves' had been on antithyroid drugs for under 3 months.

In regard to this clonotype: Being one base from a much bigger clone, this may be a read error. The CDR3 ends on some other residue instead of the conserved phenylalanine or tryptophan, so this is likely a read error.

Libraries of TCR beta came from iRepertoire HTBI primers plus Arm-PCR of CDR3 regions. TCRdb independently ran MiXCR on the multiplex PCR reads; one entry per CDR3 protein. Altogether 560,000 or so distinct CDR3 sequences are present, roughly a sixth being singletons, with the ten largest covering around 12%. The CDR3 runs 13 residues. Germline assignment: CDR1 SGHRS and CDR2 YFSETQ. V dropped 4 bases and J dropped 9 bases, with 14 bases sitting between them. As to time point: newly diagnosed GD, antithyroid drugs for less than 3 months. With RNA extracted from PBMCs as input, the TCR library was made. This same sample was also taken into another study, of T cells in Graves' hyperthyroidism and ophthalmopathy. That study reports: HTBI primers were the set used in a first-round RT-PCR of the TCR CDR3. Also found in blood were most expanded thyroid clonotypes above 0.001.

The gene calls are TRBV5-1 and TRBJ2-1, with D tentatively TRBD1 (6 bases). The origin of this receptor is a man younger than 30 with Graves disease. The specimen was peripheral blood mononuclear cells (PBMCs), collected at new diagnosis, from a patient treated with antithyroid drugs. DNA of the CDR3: TGCGCCAGCAGCGTCACAGGGAAAGGTGAGCAGTTCTCC. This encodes CASSVTGKGEQFS.